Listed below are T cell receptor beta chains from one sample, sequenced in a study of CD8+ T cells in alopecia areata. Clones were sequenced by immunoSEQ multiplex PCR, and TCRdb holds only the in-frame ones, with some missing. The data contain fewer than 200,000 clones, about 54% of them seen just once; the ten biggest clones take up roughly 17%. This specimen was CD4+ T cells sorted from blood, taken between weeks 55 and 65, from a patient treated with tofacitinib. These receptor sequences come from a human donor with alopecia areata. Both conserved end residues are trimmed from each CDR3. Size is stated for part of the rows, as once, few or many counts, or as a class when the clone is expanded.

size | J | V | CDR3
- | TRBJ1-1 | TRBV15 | ATSRGGTGNTEAF
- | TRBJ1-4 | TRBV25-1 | ASSGGINEKLF
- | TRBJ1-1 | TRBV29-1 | SVEVVMNTEAF
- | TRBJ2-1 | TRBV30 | AWGTPYNEQF
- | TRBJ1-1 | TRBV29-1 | SVLQRGSEAF
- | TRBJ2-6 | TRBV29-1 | SVSKGGPGANVLT
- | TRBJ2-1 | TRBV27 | ASSRTGGYNEQF
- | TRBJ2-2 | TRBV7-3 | ASSLTDGELF
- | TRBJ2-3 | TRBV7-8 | ASSLLTSGGTDTQY
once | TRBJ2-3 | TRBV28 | ASSPSTDTQY
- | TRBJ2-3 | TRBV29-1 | SGEVTDTQY
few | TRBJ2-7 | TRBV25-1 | ASSEAGGYEQY
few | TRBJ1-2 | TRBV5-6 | ASSYLTEGTRGYT
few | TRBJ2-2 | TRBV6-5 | ASKTESHTGELF
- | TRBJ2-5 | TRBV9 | ASSVAGWGKETQY